The entry below gives a single T cell receptor (beta chain) sequence along with its context. Germline CDR1 SGHNT, CDR2 YYREEE (reference sequence). V lost 0 bases and J 5 bases, leaving 9 bases between the germline ends. The CDR3 totals 14 residues. The sample originates from a study of blood T cell repertoires in COVID-19. Study-level background: The United States, Italy and Spain were the sources of the acute and convalescent COVID-19 samples. PBMCs, B-cell-depleted T cells, or T cells provided the cDNA or gDNA that made up the material.

In the study's own analysis: How many nucleated cells were present was estimated from reference gene primer amplification. Produced via immunoSEQ multiplex PCR; TCRdb's table is partial and in-frame only. V, J and clone size are taken as reported in that table, and D and trimming were inferred from the DNA itself. The sample has around 82,000 clones, over 75% seen once; the top ten hold roughly an eighth. Sequenced sample: peripheral blood. The chain joins TRBV5-4 to TRBJ1-5; D might be TRBD1 (5 bases). The source is a man between 65 and 79 years old with active or convalescent COVID-19. The CDR3 DNA reads as TGTGCCAGCAGCTTGGGGCAGGGCGATCAGCCCCAGCATTTT. Encoded protein: CASSLGQGDQPQHF.